These 30 T cell receptor beta chains were sequenced from one sample in a study of cytomegalovirus exposure and HLA in healthy donors. Sequencing was performed with immunoSEQ multiplex PCR; in TCRdb, only in-frame clones are kept and a portion is missing. The repertoire holds fewer than 130,000 clones, with approximately 90% as singletons. Sequenced: PBMCs. Every receptor here comes from a woman between 18 and 30 years old in good health and CMV-seronegative.

V usage is TRBV6-6 and J usage is TRBJ2-3, with D uncertain. The length of the CDR3 is 13 residues. V shed 5 bases and J shed 0 bases, with 6 bases lying between them. Germline values: CDR1 MNHNY, CDR2 SVGAGI (reference sequence). The CDR3 DNA sequence: TGTGCCAGCAGTCAACTTAGCACAGATACGCAGTATTTT. This translates into CASSQLSTDTQYF.

The chain links TRBV7-2 to TRBJ2-7; 10 bases map to TRBD2. The CDR3 runs to 16 residues. Germline CDR1 reads SGHTA; CDR2 reads FQGNSA. The J segment lost 3 bases and the V segment lost 0 bases, leaving 5 bases of the junction unmatched. The CDR3 reads CASSLATSGALYEQYF. In nucleotides, the CDR3 is TGTGCCAGCAGCTTAGCAACTAGCGGGGCCCTCTACGAGCAGTACTTC. The full variable domain, its missing parts supplied by reference TRBV7-2 and TRBJ2-7, is GAGVSQSPSNKVTEKGKDVELRCDPISGHTALYWYRQSLGQGLEFLIYFQGNSAPDKSGLPSDRFSAERTGGSVSTLTIQRTQQEDSAVYLCASSLATSGALYEQYFGPGTRLTVT.

The chain combines TRBV7-2 with TRBJ1-6, with 7 bases aligning to TRBD1. The CDR3 sequence is 18 residues long. Germline CDR1 and CDR2: SGHTA and FQGNSA. J gave up 0 bases and V 3 bases, and 8 bases lay outside the gene matches. CDR3 sequence (DNA): TGTGCCAGCAGCTTTAATCCCAGGGGGAGCTCCTATAATTCACCCCTCCACTTT. Translating it yields CASSFNPRGSSYNSPLHF.

J is TRBJ2-1 and V is TRBV11-3, with 7 bases identical to TRBD1. The junction had 11 bases not matched to a gene; V was cut back by 5 bases and J by 7 bases. The V gene's germline CDR1 is SGHNT and CDR2 YENEEA. The CDR3 has 15 amino acids. CDR3 sequence: CASSPTGQASNEQFF. DNA for the CDR3: TGTGCCAGCAGCCCGACCGGACAGGCGAGTAATGAGCAGTTCTTC.

This chain joins TRBV5-1 and TRBJ2-5, with 8 bases fitting TRBD1. Germline CDR1 is SGHRS and CDR2 is YFSETQ. V was pared by 3 bases and J by 1 base, with 2 bases of the junction left unmatched. There are 14 residues in the CDR3. CDR3 nucleotides: TGCGCCAGCAGCTCCACAGGGGGCCAAGAGACCCAGTACTTC. It encodes CASSSTGGQETQYF.

Here the CDR3 DNA reads TGCGCCAGCAGCCAAGGACCGGGATCCGGGGGGTACGAGCAGTACTTC. Translating gives CASSQGPGSGGYEQYF. This chain connects TRBV4-3 to TRBJ2-7; 7 nucleotides match TRBD2. V was clipped by 1 base and J by 4 bases; unmatched bases: 10. Germline assignment: CDR1 LGHNA and CDR2 YSLEER. The CDR3 loop spans 16 amino acids.

The sample holds a few counts of this clone. V usage is TRBV28 and J usage is TRBJ1-1, with 8 bases identical to TRBD1. The CDR3 covers 15 residues. The ends lost 2 bases at V and 4 bases at J; junction bases unmatched: 6. In germline, CDR1 is MDHEN, CDR2 SYDVKM. The CDR3 DNA reads as TGTGCCAGCAGTTTACAGGGGGCGGCGGGCACTGAAGCTTTCTTT. Translating gives CASSLQGAAGTEAFF.

This sequence joins TRBV27 and TRBJ2-5, with a tentative D call TRBD2 (5 bases). Trimming left V 6 bases short and J 0 bases short, with 17 bases between. Per germline, CDR1 MNHEY and CDR2 SMNVEV (reference sequence). The CDR3 has 16 amino acids. CDR3 amino acids: CASRIRALGDQETQYF. The CDR3 bases are TGTGCCAGCAGGATCCGGGCCCTCGGGGACCAAGAGACCCAGTACTTC.

The chain employs TRBV5-6 and TRBJ1-1; TRBD1 matches 8 bases. From germline, CDR1 is SGHDT and CDR2 YYEEEE. J gave up 4 bases and V 8 bases, and 7 bases lay outside the gene matches. The CDR3 is 13 residues long. The CDR3 DNA reads TGTGCCAGTCAGGGGGCGCGGGGCACTGAAGCTTTCTTT. As protein: CASQGARGTEAFF.

The chain links TRBV7-9 to TRBJ2-7; TRBD2 matches at 7 bases. The CDR3 extends over 15 amino acids. Germline lookup yields CDR1 SEHNR and CDR2 FQNEAQ (reference sequence). The junction had 15 bases not matched to a gene; V was cut back by 7 bases and J by 6 bases. The CDR3 nucleotides are TGTGCCAGCATTCTAAGGGAGGGGTCGGATGGCGAGCAGTACTTC. Amino acids: CASILREGSDGEQYF.

J is TRBJ2-7 and V is TRBV5-1; 13 bases align to TRBD2. V was clipped by 1 base and J by 2 bases; unmatched bases: 6. Germline CDR1 and CDR2: SGHRS and YFSETQ. CDR3 size: 17 residues. The CDR3 loop reads CASSLRRGLAGTYEQYF. The CDR3 DNA is TGCGCCAGCAGCTTGAGGAGGGGACTAGCGGGAACCTACGAGCAGTACTTC. Full variable domain (remainder filled in from reference TRBV5-1 and TRBJ2-7): KAGVTQTPRYLIKTRGQQVTLSCSPISGHRSVSWYQQTPGQGLQFLFEYFSETQRNKGNFPGRFSGRQFSNSRSEMNVSTLELGDSALYLCASSLRRGLAGTYEQYFGPGTRLTVT.

The chain is built from TRBV28 and TRBJ1-1; D remains unclear. V gave up 3 bases and J gave up 6 bases, with 11 bases separating them. CDR3 length: 13 amino acids. CDR1 and CDR2 (germline): MDHEN, SYDVKM. The CDR3 region has the DNA TGTGCCAGCAGTTTCTCATCAGGTCCTGAAGCTTTCTTT. Translation gives CASSFSSGPEAFF.

This rearrangement joins TRBV6-5 to TRBJ1-2; a weak D match, TRBD1 (5 bases). Germline-derived CDR1 and CDR2 are MNHEY and SVGAGI. V was cut by 4 bases and J by 7 bases, with 16 bases left in between. The CDR3 is made up of 14 amino acids. The chain's CDR3 is CASSSPQGAGGYTF. In DNA, the CDR3 is TGTGCCAGCAGTTCCCCCCAAGGGGCAGGTGGCTACACCTTC.

The chain uses TRBV5-1 and TRBJ2-3; 8 nucleotides align to TRBD1. The CDR3 is made up of 14 amino acids. V dropped 4 bases and J dropped 4; count of bases not matched to a gene: 5. CDR1 and CDR2 (germline): SGHRS, YFSETQ. The CDR3 DNA sequence: TGCGCCAGCAGCCCGCAGGGGGCCGCAGATACGCAGTATTTT. Residues: CASSPQGAADTQYF.

J is TRBJ2-1 and V is TRBV27; 14 nucleotides match TRBD2. The germline V gene encodes CDR1 MNHEY and CDR2 SMNVEV (reference sequence). CDR3 length equals 13 residues. J lost 13 bases, V lost 7 bases, and 6 bases had no gene match. The CDR3, as DNA: TGTGCCAGCATGGGACTAGCGGGAGTCGATCAGTTCTTC. Translated, it gives CASMGLAGVDQFF.

This rearrangement joins TRBV9 to TRBJ2-2; 8 bases agree with TRBD1. CDR3 size: 17 residues. Germline V gene sequence: CDR1 SGDLS, CDR2 YYNGEE. V shed 4 bases, J shed 3 bases, and the junction held 11 bases outside the gene matches. CDR3 protein: CASSIQPSGGDTGELFF. CDR3 nucleotide sequence: TGTGCCAGCAGCATTCAACCCTCAGGGGGCGACACCGGGGAGCTGTTTTTT.

The chain employs TRBV9 and TRBJ2-6, with a tentative D call TRBD2 (6 bases). Germline values: CDR1 SGDLS, CDR2 YYNGEE. V was trimmed by 3 bases and J by 0 bases, leaving 13 bases between them. CDR3 length equals 17 residues. The CDR3 is CASSDAGTPSGANVLTF. Written as DNA, the CDR3 is TGTGCCAGCAGCGACGCCGGGACTCCCTCTGGGGCCAACGTCCTGACTTTC. Drawing the rest from reference TRBV9 and TRBJ2-6, the complete variable domain is DSGVTQTPKHLITATGQRVTLRCSPRSGDLSVYWYQQSLDQGLQFLIQYYNGEERAKGNILERFSAQQFPDLHSELNLSSLELGDSALYFCASSDAGTPSGANVLTFGAGSRLTVL.

CDR3 coding DNA: TGTGCCAGCAGTTCCGGGACAGGGAAAGATGAGCAGTTCTTC. As protein: CASSSGTGKDEQFF. The chain links TRBV28 to TRBJ2-1; 9 bases fit TRBD1. The germline V gene has CDR1 MDHEN and CDR2 SYDVKM. The CDR3 totals 14 residues. The ends lost 4 bases at V and 8 bases at J; junction bases unmatched: 6. Full variable domain (rest looked up from reference TRBV28 and TRBJ2-1): DVKVTQSSRYLVKRTGEKVFLECVQDMDHENMFWYRQDPGLGLRLIYFSYDVKMKEKGDIPEGYSVSREKKERFSLILESASTNQTSMYLCASSSGTGKDEQFFGPGTRLTVL.

The genes are TRBV14 and TRBJ2-7; 12 positions match TRBD2. The V gene's germline CDR1 is SGHDN and CDR2 FVKESK. This CDR3 region has 15 residues. After removal of 4 bases from V and 2 bases from J, the junction contained 3 bases not matched to a gene. CDR3 loop: CASSLSSGRAYEQYF. The CDR3 nucleotides are TGTGCCAGCAGCCTATCTAGCGGGAGGGCCTACGAGCAGTACTTC.

The CDR3 region has the DNA TGTGCCAGCAGTTACCGCGGACAGGGGGCGCGTGGCTACACCTTC. It is translated as CASSYRGQGARGYTF. V usage is TRBV6-5 and J usage is TRBJ1-2, with 11 nucleotides matching TRBD1. CDR1 is MNHEY and CDR2 is SVGAGI in the germline V gene. The V and J ends lost 2 bases and 7 bases, in that order; junction bases with no gene match: 6. The CDR3 loop spans 15 amino acids.

The chain uses TRBV5-4 and TRBJ2-5; no clear D gene. The CDR3 loop spans 14 amino acids. Trimming removed 2 bases at V and 5 bases at J, with 13 bases between. Germline lookup yields CDR1 SGHNT and CDR2 YYREEE (reference sequence). The CDR3 coding sequence is TGTGCCAGCAGCTTCCAAAGCGTTTCGGAGACCCAGTACTTC. This translates into CASSFQSVSETQYF.

This sequence joins TRBV27 and TRBJ2-3; tentatively, D is TRBD2 (7 bases). CDR3 length equals 14 residues. Germline CDR1 reads MNHEY; CDR2 reads SMNVEV (reference sequence). The V end was cut by 7 bases, the J end by 4 bases, with 15 bases between. The CDR3: CASTGGARPDTQYF. The CDR3 bases are TGTGCCAGCACTGGGGGGGCGCGCCCAGATACGCAGTATTTT.

The chain is built from TRBV6-1 and TRBJ1-5; a weak D match, TRBD1 (6 bases). The CDR3 loop spans 14 amino acids. The V end lost 4 bases, the J end lost 3 bases, and 10 bases lay between the germline ends. Germline CDR1 reads MNHNS; CDR2 reads SASEGT. The CDR3 region has the DNA TGTGCCAGCAGTGTCTCGGGACACAATCAGCCCCAGCATTTT. As protein: CASSVSGHNQPQHF.

V gene TRBV2 combines with J gene TRBJ2-3; the match to TRBD2 covers 7 bases. Trimming at V came to 3 bases and at J to 2 bases, leaving 8 bases not matched to a gene. Looked up from germline, CDR1 is SNHLY and CDR2 is FYNNEI. The CDR3 consists of 16 residues. The CDR3 region is CASSDSERGFTDTQYF. In DNA, the CDR3 is TGTGCCAGCAGTGATTCTGAGCGGGGATTCACAGATACGCAGTATTTT. The variable domain in full, with the rest retrieved from reference TRBV2 and TRBJ2-3, is EPEVTQTPSHQVTQMGQEVILRCVPISNHLYFYWYRQILGQKVEFLVSFYNNEISEKSEIFDDQFSVERPDGSNFTLKIRSTKLEDSAMYFCASSDSERGFTDTQYFGPGTRLTVL.

The chain couples TRBV5-4 to TRBJ2-7; no clear D. Per the germline V gene, CDR1 is SGHNT and CDR2 is YYREEE (reference sequence). The CDR3 spans 14 residues. The V gene lost 0 bases and the J gene lost 3 bases, with 10 bases spanning the gap. The CDR3 loop reads CASSLAGALYEQYF. Written as DNA, the CDR3 is TGTGCCAGCAGCTTGGCCGGAGCCCTCTACGAGCAGTACTTC.

The chain combines TRBV29-1 with TRBJ2-5, with 8 positions matching TRBD2. This CDR3 region has 14 residues. CDR1 and CDR2 from the germline V gene are SQVTM and ANQGSEA. The CDR3 loop is CTDRAGGHQETQYF. The DNA of the CDR3 is TGCACCGATCGGGCGGGGGGACATCAAGAGACCCAGTACTTC.

The chain has TRBV10-1 and TRBJ2-1; TRBD1 is a possible D gene (5 bases). Germline V gene data show CDR1 as WNHNN and CDR2 as SYGVQD (reference sequence). V lost 4 bases to trimming and J lost 9 bases, with 13 bases between them. The CDR3 loop spans 13 amino acids. The CDR3 DNA is TGCGCCAGCAGTGTTGGCAGGGTTCGTGAGCAGTTCTTC. It is translated as CASSVGRVREQFF.

This clone has just one count. V and J are TRBV5-1 and TRBJ2-5; D possibly corresponds to TRBD1 (5 bases). Germline V CDR1 and CDR2: SGHRS, YFSETQ. The CDR3 length is 13 residues. Trimming removed 0 bases at V and 2 bases at J, with 5 bases between. Written as DNA, the CDR3 is TGCGCCAGCAGCTTGGGGACACAAGAGACCCAGTACTTC. Encoded protein: CASSLGTQETQYF. The full variable domain, its missing parts supplied by reference TRBV5-1 and TRBJ2-5, is KAGVTQTPRYLIKTRGQQVTLSCSPISGHRSVSWYQQTPGQGLQFLFEYFSETQRNKGNFPGRFSGRQFSNSRSEMNVSTLELGDSALYLCASSLGTQETQYFGPGTRLLVL.

This chain links TRBV5-1 with TRBJ2-1; tentatively, D is TRBD1 (5 bases). CDR1 and CDR2 (germline): SGHRS, YFSETQ. Trimming cost V 5 bases and J 4 bases, with 10 bases left between them. The CDR3 runs 13 residues. The DNA for the CDR3 is TGCGCCAGCAGAAATGACAGATACAATGAGCAGTTCTTC. Protein sequence: CASRNDRYNEQFF.

V and J are TRBV7-2 and TRBJ1-5; TRBD1 aligns across 7 bases. In germline, CDR1 is SGHTA, CDR2 FQGNSA. CDR3 length: 15 residues. V dropped 3 bases and J dropped 3; count of bases not matched to a gene: 5. CDR3 sequence (DNA): TGTGCCAGCAGCTTGGGGACAGTCACCAATCAGCCCCAGCATTTT. It yields the protein CASSLGTVTNQPQHF.